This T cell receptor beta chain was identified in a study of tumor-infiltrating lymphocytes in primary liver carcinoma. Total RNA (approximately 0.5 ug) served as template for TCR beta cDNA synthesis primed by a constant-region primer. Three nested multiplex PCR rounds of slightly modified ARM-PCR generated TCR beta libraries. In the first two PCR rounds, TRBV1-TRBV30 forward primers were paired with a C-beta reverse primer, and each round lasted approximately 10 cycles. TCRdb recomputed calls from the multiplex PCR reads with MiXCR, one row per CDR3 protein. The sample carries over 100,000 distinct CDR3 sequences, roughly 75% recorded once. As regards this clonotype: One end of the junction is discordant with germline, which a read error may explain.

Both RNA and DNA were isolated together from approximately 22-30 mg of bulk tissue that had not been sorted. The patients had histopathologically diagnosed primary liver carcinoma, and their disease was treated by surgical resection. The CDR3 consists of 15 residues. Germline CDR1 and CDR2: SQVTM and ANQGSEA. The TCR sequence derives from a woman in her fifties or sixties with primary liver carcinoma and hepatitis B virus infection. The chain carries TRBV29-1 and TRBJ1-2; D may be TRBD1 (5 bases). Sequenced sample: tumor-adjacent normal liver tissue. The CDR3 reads CSVRGGGKANYAYTF. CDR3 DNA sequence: TGCAGCGTGAGGGGTGGAGGTAAGGCTAACTATGCCTACACCTTC.